The clone carrying this TCR beta chain has more than one count but fewer than ten. Antigen: not known. cDNA serving as the sequencing template came from extracted, reverse transcribed RNA. Assay: immunoSEQ multiplex PCR; the TCRdb copy retains only in-frame clones and omits some. The repertoire holds 120,000 or so clones, with around 50% as singletons. This entry is derived from a study of CD8+ T cells in alopecia areata. The CDR3 extends over 11 amino acids. Germline V CDR1 and CDR2: SQVTM, ANQGSEA. Trimming left V 7 bases short and J 6 bases short, with 11 bases between. Study-wide findings and caveats: Resident alphabeta T-cell populations of normal skin are likewise subject to sequencing in scalp samples.

Individuals with alopecia areata gave both lesional scalp punch biopsies and peripheral blood for collection. Sorting separated CD4+ and CD8+ T cells out of PBMCs. The chain employs TRBV29-1 and TRBJ2-3; D perhaps matches TRBD2 (5 bases). The sequence was collected from a human donor with alopecia areata. Sequenced material: NKG2D-low CD8+ T cells sorted from blood. This CDR3 reads CSGEDWDTQYF. DNA for the CDR3: TGCAGCGGCGAGGACTGGGATACGCAGTATTTT.